The 21 T cell receptor beta chains below come from one sample, sequenced in a study of blood T cell repertoires in COVID-19. TCRdb keeps only in-frame clones here, not all; method: immunoSEQ multiplex PCR. This table has some 270,000 clones, 88% appearing once. The sequenced sample was PBMCs or T cells enriched from blood (not recorded which). The receptors were gathered from a middle-aged woman who had been exposed to COVID-19.

V usage is TRBV5-1 and J usage is TRBJ1-1, with unresolved D. Trimming removed 0 bases from V and 2 bases from J, with 8 bases in between. CDR3 size: 14 residues. Germline assignment: CDR1 SGHRS and CDR2 YFSETQ. The DNA of the CDR3 is TGCGCCAGCAGCTTGGCCAGGTCCAACACTGAAGCTTTCTTT. Its protein product is CASSLARSNTEAFF. The variable domain in full, completed from reference TRBV5-1 and TRBJ1-1, reads KAGVTQTPRYLIKTRGQQVTLSCSPISGHRSVSWYQQTPGQGLQFLFEYFSETQRNKGNFPGRFSGRQFSNSRSEMNVSTLELGDSALYLCASSLARSNTEAFFGQGTRLTVV.

V and J are TRBV3-1 (or the pseudogene TRBV3-2) and TRBJ2-3; D is possibly TRBD1 (7 bases). The CDR3 spans 15 residues. The V end lost 4 bases, the J end lost 4 bases, and 15 bases lay between the germline ends. Germline lookup yields CDR1 LGHDT and CDR2 YNNKEL (reference sequence). CDR3 residues: CASSLRTGGSDTQYF. The CDR3 coding sequence is TGTGCCAGCAGCCTCCGGACAGGAGGGTCAGATACGCAGTATTTT.

J is TRBJ1-4 and V is TRBV6-4; 10 bases line up with TRBD1. This CDR3 has 16 amino acids. After removal of 7 bases from V and 6 bases from J, the junction contained 11 bases not matched to a gene. Germline assignment: CDR1 MRHNA and CDR2 SNTAGT. The CDR3, as DNA: TGTGCCAGCATCTCCCAACCGGGACAGGGGCATGAAAAACTGTTTTTT. Translated: CASISQPGQGHEKLFF.

In this sample, this clone turned up a few times. The rearrangement uses TRBV7-3 and TRBJ1-6; 7 bases fit TRBD1. Unmatched junction bases numbered 5, after V lost 5 bases and J lost 7 bases. CDR1 is SGHTA and CDR2 is FQGTGA in the germline V gene. This CDR3 is built from 14 residues. The CDR3 spells CASSETGVNSPLHF. In nucleotides, the CDR3 is TGTGCCAGCAGCGAAACAGGGGTCAATTCACCCCTCCACTTT.

This chain joins TRBV12-3 or TRBV12-4 and TRBJ1-2; no clear D. Trimming removed 3 bases at V and 8 bases at J, with 13 bases between. The CDR3 loop spans 13 amino acids. The CDR3 DNA reads TGTGCCAGCAGTTTTCCCGGGAATGCGGGCTACACCTTC. Translating it yields CASSFPGNAGYTF.

The chain combines TRBV28 with TRBJ2-5, with TRBD2 matching 16 bases. This CDR3 is 17 amino acids long. The germline gives CDR1 MDHEN, CDR2 SYDVKM. Trimming took 7 bases from V and 7 from J; bases not matched to a gene: 12. The CDR3 here is CASNKLGTSGGAGTQYF. CDR3 bases: TGTGCCAGCAACAAATTAGGGACTAGCGGGGGGGCGGGGACCCAGTACTTC.

CDR3 coding DNA: TGTGCCAGCAGCCAAAGACTAGCGTACTACAATGAGCAGTTCTTC. Amino acid sequence: CASSQRLAYYNEQFF. The chain is built from TRBV3-1 (or the pseudogene TRBV3-2) and TRBJ2-1, with 8 bases lining up with TRBD2. CDR3 length: 15 residues. CDR1 and CDR2 from the germline V gene are LGHDT and YNNKEL (reference sequence). With 2 bases clipped from V and 3 bases from J, the junction kept 3 bases outside the gene matches.

This clone was counted a single time. This rearrangement joins TRBV27 to TRBJ2-7; possibly TRBD1 for D (6 bases). The germline gives CDR1 MNHEY, CDR2 SMNVEV (reference sequence). The CDR3 loop spans 15 amino acids. Trimming shortened V by 7 bases and J by 4 bases, and 20 bases separated the two germline ends. The CDR3 sequence: CASTVGGEGSYEQYV. The DNA for the CDR3 is TGTGCCAGCACCGTAGGGGGAGAAGGGTCTTACGAGCAGTACGTC.

J is TRBJ1-2 and V is TRBV5-4, with 8 positions matching TRBD1. From germline, CDR1 is SGHNT and CDR2 YYREEE (reference sequence). This CDR3 comprises 13 residues. V was clipped by 3 bases and J by 7 bases; unmatched bases: 5. The CDR3: CASSSQGARGYTF. For the CDR3, the DNA is TGTGCCAGCAGCTCGCAGGGGGCTCGTGGCTACACCTTC.

The V call is TRBV29-1, the J call TRBJ2-3; a possible D gene is TRBD2 (5 bases). V lost 3 bases and J 5 bases, leaving 18 bases between the germline ends. This CDR3 has 15 amino acids. CDR1 is SQVTM, CDR2 ANQGSEA, per germline. CDR3 in amino acids: CSVEVTGGWGDTQYF. CDR3 DNA sequence: TGCAGCGTTGAGGTCACTGGCGGGTGGGGAGATACGCAGTATTTT.

This sequence joins TRBV14 and TRBJ2-1, with D unresolved. The length of the CDR3 is 12 residues. Germline V CDR1 and CDR2: SGHDN, FVKESK. The V end was cut by 8 bases, the J end by 6 bases, with 11 bases between. CDR3 in DNA: TGTGCCAGCTCCTACGGGTTCAATGAGCAGTTCTTC. Encoded protein: CASSYGFNEQFF.

The CDR3 protein is CASSPQRAYYPPNQFF. The CDR3 nucleotides read TGTGCCAGCAGCCCCCAAAGAGCCTACTACCCCCCAAACCAGTTCTTC. The chain couples TRBV14 to TRBJ2-1; no firm D call. V was shortened by 4 bases and J by 13 bases, with 26 bases between the two germline ends. CDR1 and CDR2 from the germline V gene are SGHDN and FVKESK. There are 16 residues in the CDR3. Using reference TRBV14 and TRBJ2-1 for the parts outside the CDR3, the full variable domain is EAGVTQFPSHSVIEKGQTVTLRCDPISGHDNLYWYRRVMGKEIKFLLHFVKESKQDESGMPNNRFLAERTGGTYSTLKVQPAELEDSGVYFCASSPQRAYYPPNQFFGPGTRLTVL.

With respect to this clone: One end of the junction does not line up with germline, which may come from a read error. The V and J genes are TRBV5-1 and TRBJ1-1; possibly TRBD1 for D (5 bases). The length of the CDR3 is 15 residues. Germline CDR1 is SGHRS and CDR2 is YFSETQ. The DNA of the CDR3 is TGTGCCAGCAATCCAGGGTCACCTATGAACACTGAAGCTTTCTTT. This codes for CASNPGSPMNTEAFF.

The gene calls are TRBV4-3 and TRBJ1-6; D call uncertain. The V gene lost 1 base and the J gene lost 0 bases, with 10 bases spanning the gap. This CDR3 is built from 17 residues. Germline CDR1 is LGHNA and CDR2 is YSLEER. The chain's CDR3 is CASSQGPGSSYNSPLHF. CDR3 sequence (DNA): TGCGCCAGCAGCCAAGGACCGGGGAGCTCCTATAATTCACCCCTCCACTTT.

This clone was observed a few times. The gene calls are TRBV7-9 and TRBJ2-7; 9 nucleotides line up with TRBD1. The CDR3 runs to 15 residues. V shed 5 bases, J shed 7 bases, and the junction held 12 bases outside the gene matches. The germline CDR1 and CDR2 sequences are SEHNR and FQNEAQ (reference sequence). The CDR3 region has the DNA TGTGCCAGCAGCAGCTCGGGACAGGGCCTTTGGGAGCAGTACTTC. Translating it yields CASSSSGQGLWEQYF.

V and J are TRBV5-4 and TRBJ2-5; TRBD1 might be the D (5 bases). Germline V gene data show CDR1 as SGHNT and CDR2 as YYREEE (reference sequence). V was shortened by 4 bases and J by 0 bases, with 16 bases between the two germline ends. The CDR3 is 16 residues long. CDR3 sequence reads: CASSRARQQYQETQYF. Here the CDR3 DNA reads TGTGCCAGCAGCCGCGCCCGACAGCAATACCAAGAGACCCAGTACTTC. Using reference TRBV5-4 and TRBJ2-5 for the parts outside the CDR3, the full variable domain is ETGVTQSPTHLIKTRGQQVTLRCSSQSGHNTVSWYQQALGQGPQFIFQYYREEENGRGNFPPRFSGLQFPNYSSELNVNALELDDSALYLCASSRARQQYQETQYFGPGTRLLVL.

The genes are TRBV28 and TRBJ1-6, with D possibly TRBD1 on 5 matching bases. V shed 5 bases and J shed 6 bases, with 23 bases lying between them. This CDR3 is 18 amino acids long. From germline, CDR1 is MDHEN and CDR2 SYDVKM. The CDR3 DNA follows: TGTGCCAGCAGTCTAAATAGGGGCGGAAGTACTCTTAATTCACCCCTCCACTTT. As protein: CASSLNRGGSTLNSPLHF.

The V call is TRBV30, the J call TRBJ1-5; 8 nucleotides match TRBD1. The CDR3 covers 17 residues. CDR1 GTSNPN and CDR2 SVGIG come from the germline V gene (reference sequence). V gave up 4 bases and J gave up 2 bases; unmatched junction bases: 13. This CDR3 reads CAWTETGAPLGNQPQHF. The CDR3 DNA is TGTGCCTGGACCGAGACAGGGGCCCCTTTGGGCAATCAGCCCCAGCATTTT.

CDR3 amino acids: CASSHSSSSTDTQYF. CDR3 DNA: TGTGCCAGCAGCCATAGCAGTTCTAGCACAGATACGCAGTATTTT. This chain links TRBV6-5 with TRBJ2-3; no firm D call. The ends were cut back, 6 bases at V and 0 bases at J, with 13 bases in the middle. The CDR3 consists of 15 residues. Germline V lookup: CDR1 MNHEY, CDR2 SVGAGI.

This sequence joins TRBV6-4 and TRBJ1-2; 9 positions match TRBD1. CDR1 MRHNA and CDR2 SNTAGT come from the germline V gene. With 4 bases clipped from V and 4 bases from J, the junction kept 4 bases outside the gene matches. This CDR3 is 14 amino acids long. DNA of the CDR3: TGTGCCAGCAGTGCGGGACAGGGATCCTATGGCTACACCTTC. The encoded protein is CASSAGQGSYGYTF.

The genes are TRBV24-1 and TRBJ1-2; tentative D call: TRBD1 (5 bases). CDR1 KGHDR and CDR2 SFDVKD come from the germline V gene. The CDR3 has 13 amino acids. V was cut by 4 bases and J by 4 bases, with 9 bases left in between. CDR3 sequence reads: CATSEPGGYGYTF. The CDR3, as DNA: TGTGCCACCAGTGAACCGGGGGGCTATGGCTACACCTTC.